The clone carrying this T cell receptor beta chain came up many times. The antigen is undetermined. Per the authors' pipeline: Built for papillary thyroid cancer, a distant-metastasis classifier drew on CDR3 differences across clinicopathological groups. Using MiXCR, TCRdb reanalyzed the PCR reads. Clone size and V and J calls follow TCRdb, not the original study. The table includes roughly 72,000 clones, around 18% detected once. These data originate in a study of metastatic and nonmetastatic thyroid tumors. Study as a whole: Both malignant and benign thyroid patients supplied peripheral blood and tumor or nodule tissue samples, across which the repertoires of these patients were then compared.

Study-level findings and limits: According to reports, the diversity of TCR beta was significantly higher in malignant thyroid tumors than in benign nodules, and this held in both blood and tumor samples.

There were no patients who had received any treatment before thyroid surgery. Trimming pared 4 bases from V and 2 bases from J, leaving 11 bases between. Germline-derived CDR1 and CDR2 are LNHDA and SQIVND (reference sequence). The CDR3 is made up of 15 amino acids. The sample consisted of blood. This clonotype was sampled from a female donor with papillary thyroid cancer or a benign thyroid nodule (not recorded which). Some clones in this sample may be carry-over from other donors' samples. This chain joins TRBV19 and TRBJ2-2, with D unresolved. CDR3 DNA: TGTGCCAGTAGTAGGCAACGATCCAACACCGGGGAGCTGTTTTTT. Amino acids: CASSRQRSNTGELFF.